The next 14 T cell receptor beta chains were all read from a single sample in a study of OX40 agonist ivuxolimab in advanced cancers. The method was immunoSEQ multiplex PCR; TCRdb's version includes in-frame clones alone and lacks a portion of them. The data contain about 90,000 clones, approximately 85% of them singletons. The sample consisted of CD4+ or CD8+ T cells sorted from blood, taken in a trial of the OX40 agonist ivuxolimab. The receptors stem from an adult with an advanced solid tumor such as melanoma, head and neck, liver or kidney cancer.

The rearrangement links TRBV7-8 to TRBJ1-5; D uncertain. V was clipped by 5 bases and J by 5 bases, with 10 bases between them. This CDR3 has 13 residues. The germline V gene encodes CDR1 SGHVS and CDR2 FQNEAQ. The CDR3 reads CASSPARDQPQHF. The CDR3 nucleotides are TGTGCCAGCAGCCCAGCGAGGGATCAGCCCCAGCATTTT.

The V gene is TRBV4-1, the J gene TRBJ1-1; 10 nucleotides match TRBD1. Trimming at V came to 4 bases and at J to 11 bases, leaving 13 bases not matched to a gene. This CDR3 has 15 amino acids. Germline CDR1 and CDR2: MGHRA and YSYEKL. The CDR3 bases are TGCGCCAGCAGCCCAGGCACCTTAGGGGACAGGGGTGCTTTCTTT. Its translation: CASSPGTLGDRGAFF.

This rearrangement joins TRBV5-6 to TRBJ1-3, with 9 bases identical to TRBD1. The CDR3 runs to 17 residues. Looked up from germline, CDR1 is SGHDT and CDR2 is YYEEEE. The V and J ends lost 9 bases and 4 bases, in that order; junction bases with no gene match: 17. CDR3 protein: CANYPPTGTGSGNTIYF. In nucleotides, the CDR3 is TGTGCCAACTACCCTCCCACCGGGACAGGGTCCGGAAACACCATATATTTT.

This chain links TRBV7-9 with TRBJ2-3; 12 nucleotides line up with TRBD2. This CDR3 is built from 16 residues. The germline gives CDR1 SEHNR, CDR2 FQNEAQ (reference sequence). J was trimmed by 5 bases and V by 5 bases; bases with no gene match: 8. The CDR3: CASSEGGLAGLDTQYF. Here the CDR3 DNA reads TGTGCCAGCAGCGAAGGAGGACTAGCGGGGCTAGATACGCAGTATTTT. Looking up the rest from reference TRBV7-9 and TRBJ2-3 gives the full variable domain: DTGVSQNPRHKITKRGQNVTFRCDPISEHNRLYWYRQTLGQGPEFLTYFQNEAQLEKSRLLSDRFSAERPKGSFSTLEIQRTEQGDSAMYLCASSEGGLAGLDTQYFGPGTRLTVL.

The rearrangement uses TRBV4-3 and TRBJ2-7; D uncertain. The length of the CDR3 is 13 residues. Germline CDR1 and CDR2: LGHNA and YSLEER. V lost 1 base, J lost 7 bases, and 11 bases lay in between. In DNA, the CDR3 is TGCGCCAGCAGCCAAGGTTGGTTGCAGGAGCAGTACTTC. Translating it yields CASSQGWLQEQYF.

This chain joins TRBV27 and TRBJ1-4; 7 bases match TRBD1. Germline V CDR1 and CDR2: MNHEY, SMNVEV (reference sequence). V lost 3 bases to trimming and J lost 5 bases; unmatched junction nucleotides: 9. The CDR3 is 16 residues long. The chain's CDR3 is CASSFRQGVGNEKLFF. The CDR3 nucleotides are TGTGCCAGCAGTTTTAGACAGGGCGTCGGGAATGAAAAACTGTTTTTT. The full variable domain, in which reference TRBV27 and TRBJ1-4 provide the parts outside the CDR3, is EAQVTQNPRYLITVTGKKLTVTCSQNMNHEYMSWYRQDPGLGLRQIYYSMNVEVTDKGDVPEGYKVSRKEKRNFPLILESPSPNQTSLYFCASSFRQGVGNEKLFFGSGTQLSVL.

This clone was seen once. The chain links TRBV2 to TRBJ1-1, with D unresolved. This CDR3 is built from 14 residues. Trimming pared 0 bases from V and 14 bases from J, leaving 19 bases between. CDR1 and CDR2 (germline): SNHLY, FYNNEI. The CDR3 is CASSEAGRAGLRFF. The CDR3 coding sequence is TGTGCCAGCAGTGAAGCGGGTCGCGCAGGACTGCGGTTCTTT.

The count of this clone is one. This chain joins TRBV15 and TRBJ2-7, with no clear D. The V and J ends lost 3 bases and 2 bases respectively, with 8 bases between them. Germline V CDR1 and CDR2: LNHNV, YYDKDF (reference sequence). The CDR3 runs to 13 residues. The CDR3 is CATSRDKTYEQYV. The CDR3 DNA reads as TGTGCCACCAGCAGGGATAAAACCTACGAGCAGTACGTC.

This chain uses TRBV6-1 with TRBJ1-3, with TRBD1 as a possible D gene (6 bases). Trimming stripped 7 bases from V and 0 bases from J, with 10 bases between. The CDR3 is 14 residues long. Germline lookup yields CDR1 MNHNS and CDR2 SASEGT. The CDR3 protein is CASIRGSSGNTIYF. The CDR3 DNA follows: TGTGCCAGCATCAGGGGCAGCTCTGGAAACACCATATATTTT.

The rearrangement joins TRBV6-1 to TRBJ1-4, with D hard to call. The CDR3 is made up of 15 amino acids. Trimming cost V 4 bases and J 4 bases, with 13 bases left between them. Germline values: CDR1 MNHNS, CDR2 SASEGT. CDR3 sequence reads: CASSGWGGLNEKLFF. The CDR3 DNA sequence: TGTGCCAGCAGTGGGTGGGGAGGCCTTAATGAAAAACTGTTTTTT.

The rearrangement links TRBV5-6 to TRBJ2-5; perhaps D is TRBD1 or TRBD2 (5 bases each). This CDR3 is built from 14 residues. From germline, CDR1 is SGHDT and CDR2 YYEEEE. V was clipped by 4 bases and J by 5 bases, with 15 bases between them. CDR3 loop: CASSHGGREETQYF. CDR3 nucleotides: TGTGCCAGCAGCCATGGAGGCAGGGAGGAGACCCAGTACTTC. The whole variable domain, remainder taken from reference TRBV5-6 and TRBJ2-5, is DAGVTQSPTHLIKTRGQQVTLRCSPKSGHDTVSWYQQALGQGPQFIFQYYEEEERQRGNFPDRFSGHQFPNYSSELNVNALLLGDSALYLCASSHGGREETQYFGPGTRLLVL.

This chain joins TRBV5-1 and TRBJ1-1, with D tentatively TRBD1 (5 bases). The V and J ends lost 4 bases and 6 bases respectively, with 16 bases between them. Germline V gives CDR1 SGHRS, CDR2 YFSETQ. This CDR3 region has 14 residues. CDR3 sequence reads: CASSPIGTSAEAFF. The DNA of the CDR3 is TGCGCCAGCAGCCCAATCGGGACTTCTGCTGAAGCTTTCTTT.

The genes are TRBV29-1 and TRBJ2-4; maybe TRBD1 (5 bases). The V end was cut by 4 bases, the J end by 0 bases, with 7 bases between. Germline V CDR1 and CDR2: SQVTM, ANQGSEA. The CDR3 extends over 13 amino acids. The CDR3 DNA sequence: TGCAGCGTTGTAGGGGTAGCCAAAAACATTCAGTACTTC. As protein: CSVVGVAKNIQYF.

The chain carries TRBV15 and TRBJ2-5; D is unresolved. This CDR3 contains 12 residues. The germline CDR1 and CDR2 sequences are LNHNV and YYDKDF (reference sequence). Trimming cost V 0 bases and J 9 bases, with 8 bases left between them. CDR3: CATSRDLTPQYF. In DNA form, the CDR3 reads TGTGCCACCAGCAGAGATTTAACTCCCCAGTACTTC.